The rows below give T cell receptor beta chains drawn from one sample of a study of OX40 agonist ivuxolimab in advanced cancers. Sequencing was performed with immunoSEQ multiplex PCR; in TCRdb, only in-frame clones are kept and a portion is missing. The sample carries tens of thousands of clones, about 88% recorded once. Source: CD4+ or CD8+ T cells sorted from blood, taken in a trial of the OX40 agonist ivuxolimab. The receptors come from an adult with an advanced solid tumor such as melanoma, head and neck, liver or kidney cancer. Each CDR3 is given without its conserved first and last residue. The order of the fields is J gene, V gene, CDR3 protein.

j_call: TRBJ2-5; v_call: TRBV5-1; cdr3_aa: ASRRVQGGETQY
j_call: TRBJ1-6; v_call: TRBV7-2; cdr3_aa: ASSLDRGSNSPLH
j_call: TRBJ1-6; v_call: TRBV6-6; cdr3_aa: ASSTDRGRSALH
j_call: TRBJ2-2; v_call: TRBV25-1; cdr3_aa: ASRGGKGNTGELF
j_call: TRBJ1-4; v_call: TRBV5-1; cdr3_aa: ASSLQGRGGEKLF
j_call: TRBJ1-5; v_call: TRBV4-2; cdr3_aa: ASSQTGDNQPQH
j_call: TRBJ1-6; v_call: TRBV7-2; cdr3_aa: ASSLDPAYNSPLH
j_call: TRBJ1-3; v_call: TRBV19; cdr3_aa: ASSPRGASSGNTIY
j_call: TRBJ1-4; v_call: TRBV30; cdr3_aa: AWSYTSGDNEKLF
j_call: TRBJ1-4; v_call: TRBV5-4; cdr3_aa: ASSLLPTPNEKLF
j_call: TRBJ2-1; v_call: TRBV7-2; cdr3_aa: ASIVSGDNEQF
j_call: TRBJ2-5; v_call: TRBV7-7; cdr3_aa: ASSPRTGIETQY
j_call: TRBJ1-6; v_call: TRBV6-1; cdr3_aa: ASSEGQINSPLH
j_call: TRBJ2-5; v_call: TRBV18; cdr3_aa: ASSPPRDRARETQY
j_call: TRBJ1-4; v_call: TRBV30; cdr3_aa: AWTGSGEKLF
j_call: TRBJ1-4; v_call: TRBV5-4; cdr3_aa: ASSLGPAIDEKLF
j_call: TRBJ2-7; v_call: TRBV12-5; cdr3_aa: ASGHRDGRLEQY
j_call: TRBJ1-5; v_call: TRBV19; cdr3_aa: ATLEGASGQPQH
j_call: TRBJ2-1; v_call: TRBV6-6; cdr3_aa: ASSFQDRNYNEQF
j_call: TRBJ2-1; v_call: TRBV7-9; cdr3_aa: ASSLDDSKQF
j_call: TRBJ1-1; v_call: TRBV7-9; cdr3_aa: ASSSPIGTEAF
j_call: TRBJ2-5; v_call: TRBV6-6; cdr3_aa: ASNPQGSRKETQY
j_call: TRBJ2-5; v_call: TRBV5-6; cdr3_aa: ASSRGQGETQY
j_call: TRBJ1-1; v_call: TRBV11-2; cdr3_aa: ASSLVGGNTEAF